What follows describes a single T cell receptor (beta chain). This sample was taken from a study of blood T cell repertoires in COVID-19. This CDR3 is built from 14 residues. Germline assignment: CDR1 SEHNR and CDR2 FQNEAQ (reference sequence). The V end was cut by 3 bases, the J end by 5 bases, with 13 bases between. Profiling relied on immunoSEQ multiplex PCR, and the TCRdb table lists in-frame clones only, not all of them. The data show 130,000 to 150,000 clones, with approximately 87% seen just once and 3.5% to 5.5% held by the top ten. The TCR originated in a woman between 35 and 50 years old with acute or convalescent COVID-19. The chain recombines TRBV7-9 with TRBJ1-1; tentatively, D is TRBD1 (5 bases). Source material: peripheral blood. CDR3 loop: CASSLVLPGTEAFF. As DNA, the CDR3 is TGTGCCAGCAGCTTGGTCCTCCCAGGGACTGAAGCTTTCTTT.